Shown below are 30 T cell receptor beta chains from a single sample sequenced in a study of control samples from healthy donors and cancer patients. The repertoire was sequenced with immunoSEQ multiplex PCR; TCRdb's copy has only in-frame clones and lacks some. This table holds 150,000 to 200,000 clones, around 94% found once. Sample: blood. Receptor source: a man younger than 45 in good health.

The rearrangement links TRBV27 to TRBJ2-5; D is possibly TRBD1 or TRBD2 (5 bases each). The CDR3 consists of 16 residues. V gave up 1 base and J gave up 2 bases, with 14 bases separating them. The germline V gene encodes CDR1 MNHEY and CDR2 SMNVEV (reference sequence). The CDR3 loop is CASSLFGGVGQETQYF. The CDR3, as DNA: TGTGCCAGCAGTTTATTTGGGGGAGTGGGACAAGAGACCCAGTACTTC.

In nucleotides, the CDR3 is TGTGCCAGCTCAACTCAAGGGGGTTTCACTGAAGCTTTCTTT. This sequence encodes CASSTQGGFTEAFF. The chain recombines TRBV18 with TRBJ1-1; D might be TRBD1 (6 bases). Germline assignment: CDR1 KGHSH and CDR2 LQKENI. The CDR3 runs to 14 residues. Trimming left V 5 bases short and J 4 bases short, with 14 bases between.

J is TRBJ2-1 and V is TRBV21-1; the D call in the table, TRBD2, was not verified against the DNA. TRBV21-1 is labeled a pseudogene. There are 15 residues in the CDR3. This CDR3 reads CASRPGLAGGGEQFF. DNA of the CDR3: TGTGCCAGCAGACCGGGACTAGCGGGGGGTGGGGAGCAGTTCTTC.

The V and J genes are TRBV5-4 and TRBJ1-2, with 8 bases matching TRBD1. CDR3 length: 13 residues. Germline CDR1 is SGHNT and CDR2 is YYREEE (reference sequence). V lost 5 bases and J lost 8; bases outside the gene matches: 8. The CDR3: CASSPDRAEGYTF. The CDR3 DNA is TGTGCCAGCAGTCCGGACAGGGCGGAAGGCTACACCTTC.

J is TRBJ2-2 and V is TRBV7-2; TRBD1 aligns across 8 bases. CDR1 SGHTA and CDR2 FQGNSA come from the germline V gene. The V gene end was trimmed by 5 bases and the J gene end by 3 bases; junction bases not matched to a gene: 14. The CDR3 sequence is 18 residues long. As DNA, the CDR3 is TGTGCCAGCAGCCCCACAACGGGCAGGGGGCGGGACACCGGGGAGCTGTTTTTT. Amino acid sequence: CASSPTTGRGRDTGELFF.

The CDR3 DNA follows: TGTGCCAGTAGTATGGGCCGGACTTACCCCTACGAGCAGTACTTC. It specifies CASSMGRTYPYEQYF. The genes are TRBV19 and TRBJ2-7, with D possibly matching TRBD2 (5 bases). This CDR3 is built from 15 residues. CDR1 LNHDA and CDR2 SQIVND come from the germline V gene (reference sequence). V lost 3 bases to trimming and J lost 2 bases, with 14 bases between them.

The genes are TRBV6-5 and TRBJ1-1; D possibly corresponds to TRBD1 (6 bases). The ends were cut back, 1 base at V and 4 bases at J, with 10 bases in the middle. The CDR3 contains 14 residues. Looked up from germline, CDR1 is MNHEY and CDR2 is SVGAGI. The CDR3 DNA sequence: TGTGCCAGCAGTTACTTACAGGGTATCACTGAAGCTTTCTTT. Translating it yields CASSYLQGITEAFF.

This clone showed up just a few times. The chain couples TRBV2 to TRBJ2-7, with a tentative D call TRBD2 (5 bases). The V end was cut by 7 bases, the J end by 0 bases, with 13 bases between. The length of the CDR3 is 14 residues. The germline V gene encodes CDR1 SNHLY and CDR2 FYNNEI. CDR3 sequence reads: CASTLARDSYEQYF. The CDR3 DNA is TGTGCCAGCACCCTCGCCCGGGACTCCTACGAGCAGTACTTC.

The chain carries TRBV6-6 and TRBJ1-1, with D tentatively TRBD1 (5 bases). The CDR3 length is 16 residues. Germline assignment: CDR1 MNHNY and CDR2 SVGAGI (reference sequence). V was trimmed by 0 bases and J by 2 bases, leaving 13 bases between them. The CDR3 DNA follows: TGTGCCAGCAGTTACTCTCCCGGGGGGAGAAACACTGAAGCTTTCTTT. Its protein product is CASSYSPGGRNTEAFF.

CDR3: CSASRTSGSYEQYF. Here the CDR3 DNA reads TGCAGTGCTAGTCGGACTAGCGGGAGCTACGAGCAGTACTTC. V is TRBV20-1 and J is TRBJ2-7; 13 bases map to TRBD2. The germline gives CDR1 DFQATT, CDR2 SNEGSKA (reference sequence). V was pared by 3 bases and J by 3 bases, with 2 bases of the junction left unmatched. The CDR3 totals 14 residues.

The genes are TRBV6-1 and TRBJ1-5; D remains unclear. The CDR3 extends over 15 amino acids. Between the trimmed V and J ends, which lost 0 bases and 0 bases, there was a span of 6 bases. The germline V gene encodes CDR1 MNHNS and CDR2 SASEGT. The CDR3 region has the DNA TGTGCCAGCAGTGAAGCGCAGTCTAGCAATCAGCCCCAGCATTTT. Translation gives CASSEAQSSNQPQHF.

Concerning this clone itself: The identical CDR3 is also encoded by other nucleotide sequences in the sample. The chain combines TRBV10-3 with TRBJ2-5; TRBD2 aligns across 8 bases. The germline V gene encodes CDR1 ENHRY and CDR2 SYGVKD. V lost 6 bases, J lost 1 base, and 7 bases stayed unmatched. The CDR3 has 15 amino acids. The CDR3 nucleotides are TGTGCCATCAGCGGAAGCGGGGGAATCCAAGAGACCCAGTACTTC. It yields the protein CAISGSGGIQETQYF.

The chain links TRBV25-1 to TRBJ1-1; the D gene is possibly TRBD1 (6 bases). V lost 4 bases and J lost 0, with 12 bases in between. Germline CDR1 MGHDK, CDR2 SYGVNS. The CDR3 runs to 15 residues. The CDR3 protein is CASSAAGDMNTEAFF. The CDR3 nucleotides read TGTGCCAGCAGTGCCGCAGGGGACATGAACACTGAAGCTTTCTTT.

The V and J genes are TRBV5-4 and TRBJ2-3; 10 nucleotides agree with TRBD2. CDR3 length: 17 residues. With 0 bases clipped from V and 6 bases from J, the junction kept 10 bases outside the gene matches. Germline CDR1 SGHNT, CDR2 YYREEE (reference sequence). The CDR3 reads CASSLEAASGSKDTQYF. The CDR3 DNA reads TGTGCCAGCAGCTTGGAGGCGGCTAGCGGGAGTAAGGATACGCAGTATTTT.

The chain links TRBV29-1 to TRBJ1-1; D uncertain. The CDR3 length is 13 residues. Trimming removed 2 bases at V and 6 bases at J, with 13 bases between. Per germline, CDR1 SQVTM and CDR2 ANQGSEA. The CDR3 DNA sequence: TGCAGCGTTGAAAGGGTTTATTTCCCTGAAGCTTTCTTT. It encodes CSVERVYFPEAFF. Full variable domain (outside the CDR3, taken from reference TRBV29-1 and TRBJ1-1): SAVISQKPSRDICQRGTSLTIQCQVDSQVTMMFWYRQQPGQSLTLIATANQGSEATYESGFVIDKFPISRPNLTFSTLTVSNMSPEDSSIYLCSVERVYFPEAFFGQGTRLTVV.

V and J are TRBV4-3 and TRBJ2-3; D gene ambiguous. The CDR3 covers 13 residues. Trimming stripped 2 bases from V and 5 bases from J, with 8 bases between. Germline CDR1 reads LGHNA; CDR2 reads YSLEER. CDR3 residues: CASSQSMVDTQYF. DNA of the CDR3: TGCGCCAGCAGCCAAAGTATGGTAGATACGCAGTATTTT.

This clone has a single count. The chain has TRBV10-2 and TRBJ2-6; D call uncertain. Trimming removed 6 bases at V and 0 bases at J, with 3 bases between. This CDR3 contains 13 residues. From germline, CDR1 is WSHSY and CDR2 SAAADI. CDR3 region: CASSPSGANVLTF. CDR3 bases: TGCGCCAGCAGCCCCTCTGGGGCCAACGTCCTGACTTTC.

The V and J genes are TRBV12-3 or TRBV12-4 and TRBJ1-1, with D perhaps matching TRBD1 (6 bases). V was trimmed by 3 bases and J by 8 bases, leaving 13 bases between them. The CDR3 has 13 amino acids. Written as DNA, the CDR3 is TGTGCCAGCAGTTTCGTGGGGGGCGGGGAAGCTTTCTTT. It translates to CASSFVGGGEAFF.

This rearrangement joins TRBV4-1 to TRBJ2-7; D might be TRBD2 (6 bases). From germline, CDR1 is MGHRA and CDR2 YSYEKL. The CDR3 is 17 residues long. V was trimmed by 0 bases and J by 2 bases, leaving 17 bases between them. The CDR3: CASSQDPPGGAPYEQYF. CDR3 DNA: TGCGCCAGCAGCCAAGACCCACCCGGGGGAGCCCCCTACGAGCAGTACTTC.

This chain joins TRBV6-2 or TRBV6-3 and TRBJ1-5; D is possibly TRBD1 (5 bases). CDR3 length equals 16 residues. Germline V CDR1 and CDR2: MNHEY, SVGEGT. V was pared by 5 bases and J by 0 bases, with 14 bases between. CDR3 sequence (DNA): TGTGCCAGCAGTCGGACACGGGCTTATAGCAATCAGCCCCAGCATTTT. This gives the protein CASSRTRAYSNQPQHF.

The rearrangement links TRBV25-1 to TRBJ2-7; either TRBD1 or TRBD2 may supply D (6 bases each). The CDR3 has 14 amino acids. Trimming shortened V by 8 bases and J by 0 bases, and 14 bases separated the two germline ends. CDR1 MGHDK and CDR2 SYGVNS come from the germline V gene. CDR3 nucleotides: TGTGCCAGCGGAGGGGGATGGGGCTCCTACGAGCAGTACTTC. Translating gives CASGGGWGSYEQYF.

This clone was observed a single time. The chain employs TRBV6-6 and TRBJ1-1; 8 positions agree with TRBD1. The CDR3 extends over 14 amino acids. V shed 0 bases and J 3 bases; nucleotides not matched to a gene: 0. From germline, CDR1 is MNHNY and CDR2 SVGAGI (reference sequence). CDR3 DNA sequence: TGTGCCAGCAGTTACTCGGACAGGGACACTGAAGCTTTCTTT. Translated, it gives CASSYSDRDTEAFF.

J is TRBJ2-1 and V is TRBV30; D is perhaps TRBD2 (5 bases). In germline, CDR1 is GTSNPN, CDR2 SVGIG (reference sequence). The CDR3 has 11 residues. V was clipped by 8 bases and J by 5 bases, with 10 bases between them. Written as DNA, the CDR3 is TGTGCCAATGGACTGCACAATGAGCAGTTCTTC. It yields the protein CANGLHNEQFF.

This chain links TRBV24-1 with TRBJ2-2, with unresolved D. The CDR3 has 14 amino acids. CDR1 and CDR2 from the germline V gene are KGHDR and SFDVKD. The germline V and J ends were trimmed by 5 bases and 1 base, with 7 bases remaining between them. The CDR3 here is CATSGSGNTGELFF. CDR3 DNA sequence: TGTGCCACCAGTGGGAGTGGGAACACCGGGGAGCTGTTTTTT.

This sequence joins TRBV7-2 and TRBJ1-1, with D unclear. V dropped 1 base and J dropped 6 bases, with 9 bases sitting between them. Germline values: CDR1 SGHTA, CDR2 FQGNSA. The CDR3 contains 13 residues. Written as DNA, the CDR3 is TGTGCCAGCAGCTTAGGGGTCACACCTGAAGCTTTCTTT. This encodes CASSLGVTPEAFF.

This chain connects TRBV28 to TRBJ1-1, with D unclear. The CDR3 spans 11 residues. Trimming removed 7 bases at V and 1 base at J, with 4 bases between. CDR1 and CDR2 from the germline V gene are MDHEN and SYDVKM. The CDR3 sequence is CASTKNTEAFF. The DNA of the CDR3 is TGTGCCAGCACCAAGAACACTGAAGCTTTCTTT.

This clone was detected only once. The chain joins TRBV6-5 to TRBJ2-3; D is perhaps TRBD2 (6 bases). This CDR3 spans 14 amino acids. V lost 8 bases and J lost 5, with 17 bases in between. Per the germline V gene, CDR1 is MNHEY and CDR2 is SVGAGI. As DNA, the CDR3 is TGTGCCAGCGGAAAGGGAGGAGATCTAGATACGCAGTATTTT. Translating gives CASGKGGDLDTQYF.

J is TRBJ1-4 and V is TRBV25-1, with D perhaps TRBD1 (6 bases). The CDR3 loop spans 15 amino acids. CDR1 is MGHDK and CDR2 is SYGVNS in the germline V gene. V was cut by 1 base and J by 2 bases, with 8 bases left in between. CDR3 sequence (DNA): TGTGCCAGCAGTGAATGGGGGCGGACTAATGAAAAACTGTTTTTT. Translated, it gives CASSEWGRTNEKLFF.

This chain joins TRBV6-2 or TRBV6-3 and TRBJ1-6, with D uncertain. The CDR3 extends over 15 amino acids. Trimming took 0 bases from V and 9 from J, leaving 12 bases between them. Germline V gene data show CDR1 as MNHEY and CDR2 as SVGEGT. CDR3 in amino acids: CASSYSNGVGSPLHF. CDR3 nucleotides: TGTGCCAGCAGTTACTCGAACGGGGTAGGTTCACCCCTCCACTTT.

The chain uses TRBV19 and TRBJ2-3; D may be TRBD2 (6 bases). From germline, CDR1 is LNHDA and CDR2 SQIVND (reference sequence). There are 14 residues in the CDR3. The ends were cut back, 4 bases at V and 3 bases at J, with 11 bases in the middle. CDR3 bases: TGTGCCAGTAGTAGCGGGGAGAGGACAGATACGCAGTATTTT. Its protein is CASSSGERTDTQYF. Full variable domain (rest looked up from reference TRBV19 and TRBJ2-3): DGGITQSPKYLFRKEGQNVTLSCEQNLNHDAMYWYRQDPGQGLRLIYYSQIVNDFQKGDIAEGYSVSREKKESFPLTVTSAQKNPTAFYLCASSSGERTDTQYFGPGTRLTVL.